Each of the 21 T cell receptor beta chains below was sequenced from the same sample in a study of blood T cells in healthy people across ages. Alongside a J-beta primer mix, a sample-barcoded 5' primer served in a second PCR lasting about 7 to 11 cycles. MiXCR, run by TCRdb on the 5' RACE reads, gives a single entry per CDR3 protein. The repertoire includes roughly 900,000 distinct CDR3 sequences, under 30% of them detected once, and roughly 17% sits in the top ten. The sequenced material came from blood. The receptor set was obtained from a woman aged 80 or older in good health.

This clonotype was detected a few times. The CDR3: CASSWTSGGGNEQFF. The CDR3 DNA reads as TGTGCCAGCAGTTGGACTAGCGGGGGAGGGAATGAGCAGTTCTTC. V usage is TRBV7-2 and J usage is TRBJ2-1; 13 bases fit TRBD2. CDR1 SGHTA and CDR2 FQGNSA come from the germline V gene. V was clipped by 6 bases and J by 7 bases; unmatched bases: 6. CDR3 length equals 15 residues.

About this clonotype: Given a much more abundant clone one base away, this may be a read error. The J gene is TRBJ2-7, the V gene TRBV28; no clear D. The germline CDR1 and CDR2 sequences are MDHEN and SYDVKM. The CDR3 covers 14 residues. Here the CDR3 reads CAGSLLGFAYEQYF. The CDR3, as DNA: TGTGCCGGCAGCCTTCTGGGGTTTGCTTACGAGCAGTACTTC.

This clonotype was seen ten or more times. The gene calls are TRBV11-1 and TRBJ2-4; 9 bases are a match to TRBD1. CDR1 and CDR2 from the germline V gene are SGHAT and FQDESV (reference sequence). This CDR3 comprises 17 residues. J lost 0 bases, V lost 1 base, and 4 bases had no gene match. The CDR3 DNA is TGTGCCAGCAGCTTAGGGGGACAGGGACGAGCCAAAAACATTCAGTACTTC. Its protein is CASSLGGQGRAKNIQYF.

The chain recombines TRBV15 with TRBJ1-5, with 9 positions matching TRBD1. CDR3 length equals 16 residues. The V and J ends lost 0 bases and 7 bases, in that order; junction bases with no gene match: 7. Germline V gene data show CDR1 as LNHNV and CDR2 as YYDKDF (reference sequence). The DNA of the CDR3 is TGTGCCACCAGCAGAGACACCGGGACAGGGAGCCAGCCCCAGCATTTT. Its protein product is CATSRDTGTGSQPQHF.

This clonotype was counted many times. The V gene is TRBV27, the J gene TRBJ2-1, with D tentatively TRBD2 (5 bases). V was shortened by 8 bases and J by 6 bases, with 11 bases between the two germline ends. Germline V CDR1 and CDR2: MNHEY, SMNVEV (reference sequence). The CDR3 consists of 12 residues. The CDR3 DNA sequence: TGTGCCAGCGTCTCGGACTTCAATGAGCAGTTCTTC. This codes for CASVSDFNEQFF.

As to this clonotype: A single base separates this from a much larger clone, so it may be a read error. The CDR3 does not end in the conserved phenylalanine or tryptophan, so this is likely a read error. CDR3 amino acids: CSARDGTVSNSPLHL. In nucleotides, the CDR3 is TGCAGTGCTAGAGATGGGACAGTCTCTAATTCACCCCTCCACTTG. This chain connects TRBV20-1 to TRBJ1-6; TRBD1 matches 7 bases. The CDR3 sequence is 15 residues long. Germline values: CDR1 DFQATT, CDR2 SNEGSKA (reference sequence). Trimming cost V 0 bases and J 6 bases; bases outside gene matches: 5.

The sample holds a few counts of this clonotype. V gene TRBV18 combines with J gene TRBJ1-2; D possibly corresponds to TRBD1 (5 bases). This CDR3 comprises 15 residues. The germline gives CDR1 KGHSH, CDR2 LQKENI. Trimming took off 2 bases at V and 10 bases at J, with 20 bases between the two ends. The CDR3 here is CASSPSSGTALDYTF. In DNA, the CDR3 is TGTGCCAGCTCACCATCATCCGGGACGGCGCTGGACTACACCTTC.

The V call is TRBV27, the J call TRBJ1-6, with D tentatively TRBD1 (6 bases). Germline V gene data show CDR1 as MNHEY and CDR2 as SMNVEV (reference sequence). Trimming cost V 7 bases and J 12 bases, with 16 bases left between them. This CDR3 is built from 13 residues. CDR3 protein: CASNRDPREPLHF. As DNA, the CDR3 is TGTGCCAGCAACAGGGACCCAAGAGAACCCCTCCACTTT.

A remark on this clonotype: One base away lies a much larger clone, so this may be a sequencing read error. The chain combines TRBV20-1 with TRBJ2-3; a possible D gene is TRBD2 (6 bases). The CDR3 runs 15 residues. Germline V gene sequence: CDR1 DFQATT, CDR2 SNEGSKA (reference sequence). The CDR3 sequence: CGAGFLGRNTDTQYF. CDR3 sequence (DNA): TGCGGTGCTGGTTTCCTAGGGAGGAACACAGATACGCAGTATTTT.

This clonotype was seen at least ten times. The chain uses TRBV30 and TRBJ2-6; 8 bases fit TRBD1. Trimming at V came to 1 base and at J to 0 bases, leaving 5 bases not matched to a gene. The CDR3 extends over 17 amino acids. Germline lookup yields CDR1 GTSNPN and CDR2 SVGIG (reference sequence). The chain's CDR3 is CAWSEDRDHSGANVLTF. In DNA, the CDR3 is TGTGCCTGGAGTGAGGACAGGGACCACTCTGGGGCCAACGTCCTGACTTTC. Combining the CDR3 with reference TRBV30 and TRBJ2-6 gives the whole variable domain SQTIHQWPATLVQPVGSPLSLECTVEGTSNPNLYWYRQAAGRGLQLLFYSVGIGQISSEVPQNLSASRPQDRQFILSSKKLLLSDSGFYLCAWSEDRDHSGANVLTFGAGSRLTVL.

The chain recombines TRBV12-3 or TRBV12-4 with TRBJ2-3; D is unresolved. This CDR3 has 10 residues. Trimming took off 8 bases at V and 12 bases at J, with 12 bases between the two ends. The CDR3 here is CASSSLPQYF. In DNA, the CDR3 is TGTGCCAGCTCCTCCCTGCCCCAGTATTTT.

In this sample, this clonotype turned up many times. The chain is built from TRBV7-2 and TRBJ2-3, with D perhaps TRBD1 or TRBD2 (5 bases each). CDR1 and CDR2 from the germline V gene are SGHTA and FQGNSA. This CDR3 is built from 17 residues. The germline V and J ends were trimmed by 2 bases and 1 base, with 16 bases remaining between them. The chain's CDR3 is CASSLTGPPRGTDTQYF. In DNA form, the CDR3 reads TGTGCCAGCAGCTTAACGGGGCCACCGAGGGGCACAGATACGCAGTATTTT. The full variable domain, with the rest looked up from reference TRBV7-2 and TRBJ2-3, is GAGVSQSPSNKVTEKGKDVELRCDPISGHTALYWYRQSLGQGLEFLIYFQGNSAPDKSGLPSDRFSAERTGGSVSTLTIQRTQQEDSAVYLCASSLTGPPRGTDTQYFGPGTRLTVL.

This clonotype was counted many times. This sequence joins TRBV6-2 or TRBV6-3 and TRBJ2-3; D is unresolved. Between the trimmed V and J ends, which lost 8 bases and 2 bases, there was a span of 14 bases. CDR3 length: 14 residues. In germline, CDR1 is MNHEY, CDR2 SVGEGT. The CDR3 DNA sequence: TGTGCCAGCCAAAGCCACGATCCCACAGATACGCAGTATTTT. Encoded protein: CASQSHDPTDTQYF.

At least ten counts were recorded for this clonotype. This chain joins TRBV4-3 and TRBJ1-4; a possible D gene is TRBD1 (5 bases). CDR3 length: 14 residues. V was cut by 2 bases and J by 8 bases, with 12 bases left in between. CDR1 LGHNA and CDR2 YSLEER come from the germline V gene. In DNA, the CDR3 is TGCGCCAGCAGCCAATTCCCAGGGAGGGAAAAACTGTTTTTT. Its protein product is CASSQFPGREKLFF.

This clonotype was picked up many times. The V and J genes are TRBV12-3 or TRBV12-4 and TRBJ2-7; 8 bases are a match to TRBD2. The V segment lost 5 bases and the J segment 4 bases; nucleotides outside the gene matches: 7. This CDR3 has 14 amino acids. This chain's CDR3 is CASSRRGGVYEQYF. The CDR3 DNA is TGTGCCAGCAGTCGTCGGGGGGGGGTTTACGAGCAGTACTTC.

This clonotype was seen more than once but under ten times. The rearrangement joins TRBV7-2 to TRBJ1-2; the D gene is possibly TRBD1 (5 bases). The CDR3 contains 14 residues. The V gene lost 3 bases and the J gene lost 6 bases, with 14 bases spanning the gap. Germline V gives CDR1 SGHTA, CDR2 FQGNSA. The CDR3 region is CASSLRGNWDGYTF. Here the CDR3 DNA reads TGTGCCAGCAGCTTGAGGGGTAATTGGGATGGCTACACCTTC.

CDR3 region: CASSYSISGTGPGELFF. The CDR3 bases are TGTGCCAGCAGTTACTCAATATCCGGGACAGGGCCCGGGGAGCTGTTTTTT. The genes are TRBV6-2 or TRBV6-3 and TRBJ2-2, with 9 bases that match TRBD1. The CDR3 runs to 17 residues. The V and J ends lost 0 bases and 6 bases, in that order; junction bases with no gene match: 8. Germline assignment: CDR1 MNHEY and CDR2 SVGEGT.

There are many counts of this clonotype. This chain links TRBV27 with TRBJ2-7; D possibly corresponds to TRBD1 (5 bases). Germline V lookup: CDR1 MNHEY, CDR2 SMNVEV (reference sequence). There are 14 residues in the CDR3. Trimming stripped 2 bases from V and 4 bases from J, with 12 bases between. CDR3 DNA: TGTGCCAGCAGTTTACAGCTGGCAGGGTACGAGCAGTACTTC. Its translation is CASSLQLAGYEQYF.

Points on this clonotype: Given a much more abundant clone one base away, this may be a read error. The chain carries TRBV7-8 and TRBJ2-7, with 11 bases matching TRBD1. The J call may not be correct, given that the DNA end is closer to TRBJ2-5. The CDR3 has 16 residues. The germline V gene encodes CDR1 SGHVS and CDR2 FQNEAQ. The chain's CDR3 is CASSLRTGGLRKTQYF. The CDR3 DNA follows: TGTGCCAGCAGCTTACGGACAGGGGGCTTAAGAAAGACCCAGTACTTC.

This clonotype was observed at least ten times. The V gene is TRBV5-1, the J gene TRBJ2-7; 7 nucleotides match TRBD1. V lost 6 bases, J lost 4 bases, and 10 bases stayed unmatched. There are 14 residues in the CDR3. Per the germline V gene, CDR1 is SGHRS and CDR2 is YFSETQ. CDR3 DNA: TGCGCCAGCACCCCAGGGGGAAAGGGGTACGAGCAGTACTTC. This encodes CASTPGGKGYEQYF.

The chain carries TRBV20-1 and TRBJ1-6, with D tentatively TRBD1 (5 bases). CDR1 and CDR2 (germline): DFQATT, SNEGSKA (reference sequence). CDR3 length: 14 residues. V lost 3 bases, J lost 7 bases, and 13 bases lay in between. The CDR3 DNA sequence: TGCAGTGCTAGGCCGGGGACCCAGAATTCACCCCTCCACTTT. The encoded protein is CSARPGTQNSPLHF.